The following is a T cell receptor beta chain sequence with its context. Its antigen is undetermined. This CDR3 contains 14 residues. In germline, CDR1 is MNHNY, CDR2 SVGAGI (reference sequence). V was clipped by 0 bases and J by 3 bases, with 9 bases between them. Reverse transcribing all isolated RNA meant expressed TCRB transcripts were sequenced. For naive, central memory and regulatory T cell samples, reads averaged approximately 3.9 million. Profiled with immunoSEQ multiplex PCR; TCRdb holds only in-frame clones, not every one. The sample carries about 360,000 clones, roughly 13% recorded once. These data belong to a study of beta chain features in type 1 diabetes. Study-level findings and limits: Shorter templates may be favored by PCR, equally so in patients and controls. A moderate, significant TCRB CDR3 shortening appeared in type 1 diabetes across four CD4+ subsets.

The J gene is TRBJ2-7, the V gene TRBV6-6, with D maybe TRBD2 (5 bases). Sequenced input: naive CD4+ T cells from blood. The receptor's source is a man younger than 35 in good health. CDR3 bases: TGTGCCAGCAGTTACTCGAGGGCACACTACGAGCAGTACTTC. Amino acid sequence: CASSYSRAHYEQYF.